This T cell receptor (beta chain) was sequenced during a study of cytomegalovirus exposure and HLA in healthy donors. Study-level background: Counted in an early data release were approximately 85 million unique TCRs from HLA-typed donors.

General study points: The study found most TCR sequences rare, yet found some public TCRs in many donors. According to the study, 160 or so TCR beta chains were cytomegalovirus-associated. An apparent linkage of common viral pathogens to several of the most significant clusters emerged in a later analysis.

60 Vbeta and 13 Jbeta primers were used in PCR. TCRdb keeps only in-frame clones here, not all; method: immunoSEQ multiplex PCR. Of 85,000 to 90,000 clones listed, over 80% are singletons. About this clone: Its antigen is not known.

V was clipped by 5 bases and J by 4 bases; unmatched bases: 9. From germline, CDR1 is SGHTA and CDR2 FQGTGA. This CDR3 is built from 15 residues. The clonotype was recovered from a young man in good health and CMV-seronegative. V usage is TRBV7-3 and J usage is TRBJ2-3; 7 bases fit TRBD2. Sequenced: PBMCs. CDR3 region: CASSPLAGEPDTQYF. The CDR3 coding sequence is TGTGCCAGCAGCCCATTAGCGGGTGAACCAGATACGCAGTATTTT.